This passage covers 8 T cell receptor beta chains from one sample sequenced in a study of CD8+CD57+ T cells in acquired aplastic anemia. Using genomic DNA as the template, TCR beta VDJ and CDR3 profiling was carried out. Via MiXCR, TCRdb re-called the reads, giving one row per CDR3 protein. In the table there are about 210,000 distinct CDR3 sequences, approximately 60% of which are singletons. Sequences were obtained from sorted CD4+, CD8+, or CD8+CD57+ T cells (not recorded which) from PBMCs. These receptors originate from a human donor in good health.

A remark on this clonotype: This CDR3 fails to terminate in the conserved phenylalanine or tryptophan, so it likely reflects a read error. The V call is TRBV7-2, the J call TRBJ2-3, with D perhaps TRBD1 (5 bases). The CDR3 is 14 amino acids. CDR1 and CDR2 from the germline V gene are SGHTA and FQGNSA. The V end lost 6 bases, the J end lost 2 bases, and 12 bases lay between the germline ends. CDR3 sequence reads: CASRQRTHTDTQYY. CDR3 in DNA: TGTGCCAGCAGACAAAGGACACACACAGATACGCAGTATTAT.

The rearrangement uses TRBV10-1 and TRBJ2-3; D possibly matches TRBD1 or TRBD2 (5 bases each). CDR1 and CDR2 (germline): WNHNN, SYGVQD (reference sequence). This CDR3 spans 12 amino acids. The V end lost 8 bases, the J end lost 2 bases, and 8 bases lay between the germline ends. CDR3 loop: CASAGTTDTQYF. In nucleotides, the CDR3 is TGCGCCAGCGCCGGGACCACAGATACGCAGTATTTT.

This clonotype was counted many times. The V call is TRBV29-1, the J call TRBJ2-7; no firm D call. Germline V gene lookup returns CDR1 SQVTM and CDR2 ANQGSEA. The CDR3 length is 11 residues. V was trimmed by 1 base and J by 4 bases, leaving 5 bases between them. The DNA of the CDR3 is TGCAGCGTTGAAGGAGGTTACGAGCAGTACTTC. Protein sequence: CSVEGGYEQYF.

This clonotype has more than one count but fewer than ten. The chain uses TRBV14 and TRBJ2-3; 16 bases match TRBD2. V gave up 3 bases and J gave up 4 bases; unmatched junction bases: 13. The CDR3 extends over 20 amino acids. Germline V gene data show CDR1 as SGHDN and CDR2 as FVKESK. The CDR3 sequence: CASSHIPGLAGGPEADTQYF. CDR3 nucleotide sequence: TGTGCCAGCAGCCATATTCCGGGACTAGCGGGAGGGCCTGAGGCAGATACGCAGTATTTT.

This clonotype was counted many times. This chain uses TRBV19 with TRBJ1-1, with D perhaps matching TRBD1 (5 bases). Germline V gene sequence: CDR1 LNHDA, CDR2 SQIVND (reference sequence). The CDR3 consists of 15 residues. V gave up 3 bases and J gave up 1 base, with 12 bases separating them. The CDR3 nucleotides are TGTGCCAGTAGTATCCCGGGGGTCCCGAACACTGAAGCTTTCTTT. This gives the protein CASSIPGVPNTEAFF. The entire variable domain, with the rest obtained from reference TRBV19 and TRBJ1-1, is as follows: DGGITQSPKYLFRKEGQNVTLSCEQNLNHDAMYWYRQDPGQGLRLIYYSQIVNDFQKGDIAEGYSVSREKKESFPLTVTSAQKNPTAFYLCASSIPGVPNTEAFFGQGTRLTVV.

About this clonotype itself: Germline and junction disagree at one end, which may indicate a read error. V gene TRBV7-9 combines with J gene TRBJ2-1, with TRBD2 matching over 8 bases. The CDR3 totals 16 residues. Germline assignment: CDR1 SEHNR and CDR2 FQNEAQ (reference sequence). The CDR3 coding sequence is TGCGCCAGCAGCCATTCCACGGGGGGGGAATACAATGAGCAGTTCTTC. Residues: CASSHSTGGEYNEQFF.

This chain joins TRBV28 and TRBJ2-1, with 12 bases that match TRBD2. The trim removed 3 bases at V and 7 bases at J, leaving 4 bases unmatched. Germline V gene lookup returns CDR1 MDHEN and CDR2 SYDVKM. The CDR3 has 15 amino acids. The CDR3 sequence is CASSFPLAGGNEQFF. The CDR3 nucleotides are TGTGCCAGCAGTTTCCCTCTAGCGGGGGGGAATGAGCAGTTCTTC.

The CDR3 DNA follows: TGTGCCATCAGCTCACAGGGAATGGGCCAAGAGACCCAGTACTTC. Translating gives CAISSQGMGQETQYF. This chain connects TRBV10-3 to TRBJ2-5; D possibly corresponds to TRBD1 (6 bases). This CDR3 spans 15 amino acids. Germline-derived CDR1 and CDR2 are ENHRY and SYGVKD. The V and J ends lost 6 bases and 1 base respectively, with 15 bases between them.